This entry describes one TCR beta chain. Its target is not known. The data stem from a study of cytomegalovirus exposure and HLA in healthy donors. Study-wide findings and caveats: The study flagged about 150 TCR beta chains as cytomegalovirus-associated.

V was pared by 4 bases and J by 7 bases, with 14 bases between. CDR1 SQVTM and CDR2 ANQGSEA come from the germline V gene. This CDR3 has 12 amino acids. Sequencing was performed with immunoSEQ multiplex PCR; in TCRdb, only in-frame clones are kept and a portion is missing. Found here are around 300,000 clones, 88% of them singletons; the top ten hold approximately 0.88%. The sequenced sample was PBMCs. This clonotype originated in a woman younger than 30 in good health and CMV-seronegative. The chain links TRBV29-1 to TRBJ2-7, with a weak D call TRBD2 (7 bases). The CDR3 loop is CSVGGGLQEQYF. CDR3 nucleotide sequence: TGCAGCGTTGGGGGGGGGCTGCAGGAGCAGTACTTC.